The rows below give T cell receptor beta chains drawn from one sample of a study of beta chain features in type 1 diabetes. The assay was immunoSEQ multiplex PCR, and TCRdb's table has in-frame clones only and misses some. The table records hundreds of thousands of clones, about an eighth of them present only once. Sequencing was carried out using naive CD4+ T cells from blood. The source of these receptors is a man in his late teens or twenties with type 1 diabetes. CDR3s include the opening cysteine and the closing phenylalanine or tryptophan. The order of the fields is clone size, D gene, V gene, J gene, CDR3 protein, CDR3 DNA. The D gene is left open where the match is weak. Clone size is stated in some rows and not others, as once, few, many or a class when expanded.

abundance: few
d_gene: TRBD2
v_gene: TRBV9
j_gene: TRBJ2-3
CDR3aa: CASSVATKVGLAGGSTDTQYF
CDR3nt: TGTGCCAGCAGCGTAGCTACTAAAGTCGGACTAGCGGGGGGGAGCACAGATACGCAGTATTTT

abundance: few
d_gene: TRBD1
v_gene: TRBV2
j_gene: TRBJ2-2
CDR3aa: CASRLQGSNTGELFF
CDR3nt: TGTGCCAGCAGGCTACAGGGGTCCAACACCGGGGAGCTGTTTTTT

abundance: -
d_gene: -
v_gene: TRBV5-1
j_gene: TRBJ1-6
CDR3aa: CASSLVDSPLHF
CDR3nt: TGCGCCAGCAGCTTGGTCGATTCACCCCTCCACTTT

abundance: few
d_gene: TRBD1
v_gene: TRBV4-1
j_gene: TRBJ2-5
CDR3aa: CASSPPTGVETQYF
CDR3nt: TGCGCCAGCAGCCCTCCGACAGGGGTAGAGACCCAGTACTTC

abundance: few
d_gene: -
v_gene: TRBV6-5
j_gene: TRBJ2-7
CDR3aa: CASAQSGSSYEQYF
CDR3nt: TGTGCCAGCGCCCAGTCGGGGAGCTCCTACGAGCAGTACTTC

abundance: few
d_gene: -
v_gene: TRBV6-6
j_gene: TRBJ2-1
CDR3aa: CASTSGGLHYNEQFF
CDR3nt: TGTGCCAGCACCTCCGGAGGACTCCACTACAATGAGCAGTTCTTC

abundance: -
d_gene: -
v_gene: TRBV6-6
j_gene: TRBJ2-3
CDR3aa: CASSYSTGDTQYF
CDR3nt: TGTGCCAGCAGTTACTCGACGGGAGATACGCAGTATTTT

abundance: -
d_gene: -
v_gene: TRBV5-6
j_gene: TRBJ2-3
CDR3aa: CASSFDGPRTDTQYF
CDR3nt: TGTGCCAGCAGCTTCGACGGACCACGCACAGATACGCAGTATTTT

abundance: few
d_gene: TRBD1
v_gene: TRBV5-6
j_gene: TRBJ2-1
CDR3aa: CASSSTGTAQDEQFF
CDR3nt: TGTGCCAGCAGCTCAACCGGGACAGCTCAAGACGAGCAGTTCTTC

abundance: few
d_gene: TRBD1
v_gene: TRBV5-1
j_gene: TRBJ2-3
CDR3aa: CASSPGQDWDTQYF
CDR3nt: TGCGCCAGCAGCCCCGGACAGGACTGGGATACGCAGTATTTT

abundance: -
d_gene: -
v_gene: TRBV28
j_gene: TRBJ2-1
CDR3aa: CASSSSSYNEQFF
CDR3nt: TGTGCCAGCAGTTCCAGCTCCTACAATGAGCAGTTCTTC

abundance: few
d_gene: -
v_gene: TRBV5-1
j_gene: TRBJ2-1
CDR3aa: CASSLSDVKDEQFF
CDR3nt: TGCGCCAGCAGCTTGTCAGATGTGAAGGATGAGCAGTTCTTC

abundance: few
d_gene: TRBD2
v_gene: TRBV5-1
j_gene: TRBJ2-1
CDR3aa: CASSLRVGLARGEQFF
CDR3nt: TGCGCCAGCAGCTTGCGGGTTGGACTAGCAAGAGGTGAGCAGTTCTTC

abundance: -
d_gene: TRBD1
v_gene: TRBV28
j_gene: TRBJ2-7
CDR3aa: CASSTQRGGGLTYEQYF
CDR3nt: TGTGCCAGCAGTACCCAGAGAGGGGGCGGATTGACCTACGAGCAGTACTTC

abundance: -
d_gene: -
v_gene: TRBV6-5
j_gene: TRBJ1-3
CDR3aa: CASSYSTEGNTIYF
CDR3nt: TGTGCCAGCAGTTACTCAACGGAGGGAAACACCATATATTTT

abundance: -
d_gene: TRBD1
v_gene: TRBV5-1
j_gene: TRBJ2-7
CDR3aa: CASSFGTGGVHEQYF
CDR3nt: TGCGCCAGCAGCTTCGGGACAGGGGGAGTCCACGAGCAGTACTTC

abundance: few
d_gene: TRBD1
v_gene: TRBV19
j_gene: TRBJ2-7
CDR3aa: CASSQSGQADEQYF
CDR3nt: TGTGCCAGTAGCCAATCGGGACAGGCCGACGAGCAGTACTTC

abundance: -
d_gene: -
v_gene: TRBV30
j_gene: TRBJ1-1
CDR3aa: CAWSAEGTVNTEAFF
CDR3nt: TGTGCCTGGAGTGCGGAAGGGACGGTGAACACTGAAGCTTTCTTT

abundance: -
d_gene: -
v_gene: TRBV9
j_gene: TRBJ1-6
CDR3aa: CASSVGPGSNSPLHF
CDR3nt: TGTGCCAGCAGCGTAGGTCCAGGGTCGAATTCACCCCTCCACTTT

abundance: few
d_gene: -
v_gene: TRBV7-8
j_gene: TRBJ1-5
CDR3aa: CASSLSDRVQPQHF
CDR3nt: TGTGCCAGCAGCTTATCGGACCGCGTACAGCCCCAGCATTTT

abundance: -
d_gene: -
v_gene: TRBV29-1
j_gene: TRBJ1-1
CDR3aa: CSAVRGLNTEAFF
CDR3nt: TGCAGCGCTGTTCGGGGGCTGAACACTGAAGCTTTCTTT

abundance: -
d_gene: -
v_gene: TRBV19
j_gene: TRBJ1-1
CDR3aa: CASSMVAKNTEAFF
CDR3nt: TGTGCCAGTAGTATGGTGGCCAAGAACACTGAAGCTTTCTTT

abundance: -
d_gene: TRBD1
v_gene: TRBV30
j_gene: TRBJ1-6
CDR3aa: CAIDRVGGSPLHF
CDR3nt: TGTGCCATCGACAGGGTAGGCGGGTCACCCCTCCACTTT

abundance: few
d_gene: TRBD1
v_gene: TRBV5-1
j_gene: TRBJ2-7
CDR3aa: CASKGQGKSEQYF
CDR3nt: TGCGCCAGCAAGGGACAGGGAAAGAGCGAGCAGTACTTC

abundance: -
d_gene: -
v_gene: TRBV10-3
j_gene: TRBJ1-2
CDR3aa: CAISSDSYGYTF
CDR3nt: TGTGCCATCAGTTCCGACAGTTATGGCTACACCTTC

abundance: few
d_gene: -
v_gene: TRBV2
j_gene: TRBJ2-3
CDR3aa: CASSEERDTQYF
CDR3nt: TGTGCCAGCAGTGAAGAGCGGGATACGCAGTATTTT

abundance: -
d_gene: TRBD2
v_gene: TRBV6-7
j_gene: TRBJ2-5
CDR3aa: CASSYSGLVVKTQYF
CDR3nt: TGTGCCAGCAGTTACTCGGGACTAGTGGTAAAGACCCAGTACTTC

abundance: -
d_gene: TRBD2
v_gene: TRBV10-3
j_gene: TRBJ2-3
CDR3aa: CAITPGLAAATQYF
CDR3nt: TGTGCCATCACACCTGGGCTAGCGGCTGCTACGCAGTATTTT

abundance: -
d_gene: TRBD2
v_gene: TRBV10-3
j_gene: TRBJ2-2
CDR3aa: CAIRGRLAAHTGELFF
CDR3nt: TGTGCCATCAGGGGGAGACTAGCGGCCCACACCGGGGAGCTGTTTTTT

abundance: few
d_gene: -
v_gene: TRBV11-3
j_gene: TRBJ2-3
CDR3aa: CASRSQDTQYF
CDR3nt: TGTGCCAGCAGGTCGCAGGATACGCAGTATTTT

abundance: -
d_gene: -
v_gene: TRBV5-1
j_gene: TRBJ2-1
CDR3aa: CASLTGPSYNEQFF
CDR3nt: TGCGCCAGCTTGACAGGCCCTTCCTACAATGAGCAGTTCTTC

abundance: few
d_gene: TRBD1
v_gene: TRBV6-1
j_gene: TRBJ1-1
CDR3aa: CASSSQGQWTEAFF
CDR3nt: TGTGCCAGCAGTTCACAGGGGCAATGGACTGAAGCTTTCTTT

abundance: few
d_gene: -
v_gene: TRBV30
j_gene: TRBJ1-2
CDR3aa: CAWSVLGEHTF
CDR3nt: TGTGCCTGGAGTGTACTGGGGGAACACACCTTC

abundance: -
d_gene: TRBD2
v_gene: TRBV30
j_gene: TRBJ2-3
CDR3aa: CAYGGGADTQYF
CDR3nt: TGTGCCTATGGCGGGGGTGCAGATACGCAGTATTTT

abundance: few
d_gene: TRBD2
v_gene: TRBV10-3
j_gene: TRBJ2-3
CDR3aa: CATGTSGGQSTDTQYF
CDR3nt: TGTGCCACTGGGACTAGCGGGGGGCAAAGCACAGATACGCAGTATTTT

abundance: few
d_gene: TRBD2
v_gene: TRBV29-1
j_gene: TRBJ2-1
CDR3aa: CSVEGGTSGGVWNEQFF
CDR3nt: TGCAGCGTTGAAGGAGGGACTAGCGGGGGGGTGTGGAATGAGCAGTTCTTC

abundance: few
d_gene: -
v_gene: TRBV7-2
j_gene: TRBJ1-1
CDR3aa: CASSLSSNTEAFF
CDR3nt: TGTGCCAGCAGCTTGAGTTCGAACACTGAAGCTTTCTTT